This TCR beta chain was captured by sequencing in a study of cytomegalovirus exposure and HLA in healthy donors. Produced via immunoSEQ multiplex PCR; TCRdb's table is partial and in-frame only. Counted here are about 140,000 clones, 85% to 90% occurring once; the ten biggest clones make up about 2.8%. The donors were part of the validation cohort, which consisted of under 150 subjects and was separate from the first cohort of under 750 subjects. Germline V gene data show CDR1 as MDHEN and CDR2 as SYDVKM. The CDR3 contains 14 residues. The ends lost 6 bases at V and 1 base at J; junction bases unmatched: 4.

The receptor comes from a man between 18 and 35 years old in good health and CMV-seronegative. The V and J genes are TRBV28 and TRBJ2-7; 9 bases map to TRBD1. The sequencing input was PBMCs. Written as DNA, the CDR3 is TGTGCCAGCAGGCCGGGACAGGGTTCCTACGAGCAGTACTTC. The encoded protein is CASRPGQGSYEQYF.